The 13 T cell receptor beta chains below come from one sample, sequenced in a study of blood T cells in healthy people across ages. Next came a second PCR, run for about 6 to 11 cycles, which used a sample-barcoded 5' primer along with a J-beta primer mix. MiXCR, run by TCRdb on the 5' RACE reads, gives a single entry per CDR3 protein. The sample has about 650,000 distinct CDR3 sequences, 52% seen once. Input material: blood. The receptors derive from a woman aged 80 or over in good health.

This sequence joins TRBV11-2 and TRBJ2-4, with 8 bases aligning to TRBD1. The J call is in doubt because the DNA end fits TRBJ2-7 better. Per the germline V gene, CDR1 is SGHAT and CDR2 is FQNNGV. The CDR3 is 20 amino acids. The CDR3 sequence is CASSAGVDRGFRTPLYEQYF. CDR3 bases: TGTGCCAGCAGCGCAGGAGTTGACAGGGGTTTCAGAACACCCCTCTACGAGCAGTACTTC.

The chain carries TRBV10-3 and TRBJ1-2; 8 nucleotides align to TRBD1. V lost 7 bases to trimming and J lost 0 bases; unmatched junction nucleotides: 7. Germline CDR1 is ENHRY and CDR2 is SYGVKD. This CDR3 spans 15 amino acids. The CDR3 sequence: CAITGTGVANYGYTF. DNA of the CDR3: TGTGCCATCACCGGGACAGGAGTAGCTAACTATGGCTACACCTTC.

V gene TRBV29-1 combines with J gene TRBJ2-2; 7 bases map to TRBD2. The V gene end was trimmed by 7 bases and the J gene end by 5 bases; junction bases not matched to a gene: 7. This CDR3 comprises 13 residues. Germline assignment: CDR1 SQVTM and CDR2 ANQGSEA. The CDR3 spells CSGSPGGTGELFF. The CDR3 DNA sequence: TGCAGCGGATCCCCGGGGGGAACCGGGGAGCTGTTTTTT.

The CDR3 DNA sequence: TGTGCTAGTGGCTCGACAGGGGTTGAGCAGTTCTTC. Residues: CASGSTGVEQFF. The V call is TRBV12-5, the J call TRBJ2-1; 8 nucleotides agree with TRBD1. Germline lookup yields CDR1 LGHNT and CDR2 FRNRAP. The trim removed 6 bases at V and 9 bases at J, leaving 4 bases unmatched. The CDR3 is 12 residues long.

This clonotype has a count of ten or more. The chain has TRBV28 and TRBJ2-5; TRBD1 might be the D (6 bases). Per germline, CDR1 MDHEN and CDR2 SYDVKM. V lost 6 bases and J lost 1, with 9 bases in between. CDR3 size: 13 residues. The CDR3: CASSSGAQETQYF. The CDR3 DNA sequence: TGTGCCAGCAGCTCAGGGGCCCAAGAGACCCAGTACTTC.

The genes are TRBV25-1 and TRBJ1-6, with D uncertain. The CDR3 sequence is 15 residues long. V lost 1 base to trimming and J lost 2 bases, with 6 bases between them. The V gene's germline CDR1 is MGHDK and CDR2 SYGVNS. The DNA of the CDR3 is TGTGCCAGCAGTGAATCCGGGCCCTATAATTCACCCCTCCACTTT. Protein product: CASSESGPYNSPLHF.

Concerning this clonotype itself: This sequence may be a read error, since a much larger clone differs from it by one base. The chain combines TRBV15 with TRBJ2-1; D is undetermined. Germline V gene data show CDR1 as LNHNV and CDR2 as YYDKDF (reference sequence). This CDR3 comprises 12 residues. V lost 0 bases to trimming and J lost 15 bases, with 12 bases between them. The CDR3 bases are TGTGCCACCAGCAGAGATTTTAATGTGGGGTTCTTC. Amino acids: CATSRDFNVGFF.

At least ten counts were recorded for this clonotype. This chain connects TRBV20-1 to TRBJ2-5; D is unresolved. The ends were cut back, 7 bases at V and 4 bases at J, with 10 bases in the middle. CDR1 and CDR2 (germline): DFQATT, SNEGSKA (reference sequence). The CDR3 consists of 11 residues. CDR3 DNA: TGCAGTGTATCTGTAGTAGAGACCCAGTACTTC. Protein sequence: CSVSVVETQYF.

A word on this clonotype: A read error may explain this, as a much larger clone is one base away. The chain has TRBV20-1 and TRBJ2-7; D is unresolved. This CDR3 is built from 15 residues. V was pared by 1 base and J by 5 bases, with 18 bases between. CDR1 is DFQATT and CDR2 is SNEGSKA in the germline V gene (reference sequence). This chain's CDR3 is CSARGRARGNHEQYF. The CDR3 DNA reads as TGCAGTGCTAGAGGCCGGGCCAGAGGAAACCACGAGCAGTACTTC.

This CDR3 reads CATIAQFF. The CDR3 DNA follows: TGTGCCACAATTGCTCAGTTCTTC. The V call is TRBV5-3, the J call TRBJ2-1; D unclear. TRBV5-3 is an ORF, with its function uncertain. Trimming cost V 9 bases and J 13 bases, with 8 bases left between them. The length of the CDR3 is 8 residues.

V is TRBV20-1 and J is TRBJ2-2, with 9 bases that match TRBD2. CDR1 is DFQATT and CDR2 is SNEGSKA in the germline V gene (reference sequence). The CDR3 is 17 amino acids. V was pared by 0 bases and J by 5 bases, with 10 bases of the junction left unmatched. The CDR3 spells CSARDWGLAPLTGELFF. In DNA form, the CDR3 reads TGCAGTGCTAGAGATTGGGGACTAGCCCCTCTAACCGGGGAGCTGTTTTTT.

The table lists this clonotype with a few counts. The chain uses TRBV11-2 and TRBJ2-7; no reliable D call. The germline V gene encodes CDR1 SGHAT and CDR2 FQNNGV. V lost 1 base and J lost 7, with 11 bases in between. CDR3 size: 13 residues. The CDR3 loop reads CASSLGNYNEQYF. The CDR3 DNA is TGTGCCAGCAGCTTAGGGAATTACAATGAGCAGTACTTC.

The CDR3 here is CSVEQGAAGYTF. The CDR3 bases are TGCAGCGTTGAACAGGGGGCGGCTGGCTACACCTTC. The J gene is TRBJ1-2, the V gene TRBV29-1; TRBD1 agrees at 8 bases. V gave up 2 bases and J gave up 7 bases; unmatched junction bases: 3. There are 12 residues in the CDR3. CDR1 and CDR2 (germline): SQVTM, ANQGSEA.